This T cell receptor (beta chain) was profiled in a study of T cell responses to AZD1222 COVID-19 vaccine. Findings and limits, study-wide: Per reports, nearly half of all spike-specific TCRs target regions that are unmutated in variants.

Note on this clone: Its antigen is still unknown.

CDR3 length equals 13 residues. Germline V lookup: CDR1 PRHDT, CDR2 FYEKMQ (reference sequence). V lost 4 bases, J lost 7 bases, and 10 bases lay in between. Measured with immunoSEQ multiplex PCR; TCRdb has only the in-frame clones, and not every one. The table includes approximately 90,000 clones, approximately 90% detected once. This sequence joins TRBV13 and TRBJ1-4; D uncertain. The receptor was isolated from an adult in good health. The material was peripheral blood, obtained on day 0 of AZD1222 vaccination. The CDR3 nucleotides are TGTGCCAGCAGCTCTAATTTGGGTGAAAAACTGTTTTTT. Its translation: CASSSNLGEKLFF.